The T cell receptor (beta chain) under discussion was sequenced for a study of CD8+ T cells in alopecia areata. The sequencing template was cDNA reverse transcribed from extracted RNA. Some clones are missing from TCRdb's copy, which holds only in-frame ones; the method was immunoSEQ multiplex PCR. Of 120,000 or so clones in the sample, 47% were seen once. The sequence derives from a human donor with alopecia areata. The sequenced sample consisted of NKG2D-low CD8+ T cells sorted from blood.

The CDR3 region is CASSRSTNYGYTF. CDR3 nucleotides: TGTGCCAGCAGTAGGTCTACTAACTATGGCTACACCTTC. The V call is TRBV27, the J call TRBJ1-2; D is unresolved. The length of the CDR3 is 13 residues. V was trimmed by 5 bases and J by 0 bases, leaving 7 bases between them. CDR1 and CDR2 from the germline V gene are MNHEY and SMNVEV (reference sequence).